This T cell receptor beta chain emerged from a study of CD8 T cells in ankylosing spondylitis. This CDR3 contains 17 residues. Per the germline V gene, CDR1 is DFQATT and CDR2 is SNEGSKA (reference sequence). Germline trimming cut 0 bases from V and 7 bases from J; bases unmatched to any gene: 13. Quantitative 5'-RACE with molecular barcodes generated TCR beta libraries. Each CDR3 protein gets one entry after TCRdb re-called the 5' RACE reads with MiXCR. The table records around 330,000 distinct CDR3 sequences, around a tenth of them present only once. Sequenced input: blood, either unsorted or a sorted T cell fraction (not recorded which). The rearrangement uses TRBV20-1 and TRBJ2-3, with 10 bases matching TRBD1. The TCR comes from a female donor with ankylosing spondylitis or in good health (not recorded which). The CDR3 region has the DNA TGCAGTGCTAGAGATCTACCGGGACAGGGGTTATCAAATACGCAGTATTTT. Its translation: CSARDLPGQGLSNTQYF.